The 9 T cell receptor beta chains given below trace back to one sample, sequenced in a study of T cells in Graves' hyperthyroidism and ophthalmopathy. The source material, RNA transcripts, was used to amplify TCR beta CDR3 regions. The HTBI primer set was used in a first-round RT-PCR of the TCR CDR3. One entry per CDR3 protein, called by TCRdb with MiXCR from the multiplex PCR reads. The sample lists approximately 620,000 distinct CDR3 sequences, roughly 13% occurring once. Sequencing was done on a sample of blood. The receptors originated from a woman in her thirties with Graves' hyperthyroidism that later progressed to Graves' ophthalmopathy.

The chain uses TRBV14 and TRBJ1-1, with D unresolved. The CDR3 is 13 amino acids. Trimming took 4 bases from V and 6 from J, leaving 12 bases between them. CDR1 is SGHDN and CDR2 is FVKESK in the germline V gene. The CDR3 region is CASSPVRISEAFF. CDR3 nucleotide sequence: TGTGCCAGCAGCCCAGTCAGGATCTCTGAAGCTTTCTTT.

The chain employs TRBV5-6 and TRBJ1-6, with a weak D call TRBD1 (6 bases). With 0 bases removed from V and 10 bases from J, the gap between germline ends came to 14 bases. The CDR3 consists of 15 residues. Germline CDR1 is SGHDT and CDR2 is YYEEEE. The CDR3 reads CASSLAPAGDSPLHF. In nucleotides, the CDR3 is TGTGCCAGCAGCTTGGCCCCCGCAGGGGACTCACCCCTCCACTTT.

This clonotype was seen repeatedly, ten times or more. The V call is TRBV24-1, the J call TRBJ2-6; D perhaps matches TRBD2 (6 bases). V was pared by 3 bases and J by 4 bases, with 21 bases between. Germline-derived CDR1 and CDR2 are KGHDR and SFDVKD. The CDR3 runs to 19 residues. The CDR3 loop is CATSDPGTPRAAGANVLTF. The DNA of the CDR3 is TGTGCCACCAGTGATCCTGGGACTCCCAGGGCGGCCGGGGCCAACGTCCTGACTTTC.

V usage is TRBV11-2 and J usage is TRBJ2-1; D is perhaps TRBD2 (5 bases). CDR1 SGHAT and CDR2 FQNNGV come from the germline V gene. V lost 7 bases and J 2 bases, leaving 15 bases between the germline ends. The CDR3 runs 15 residues. CDR3 sequence reads: CASNRPGIPYNEQFF. The CDR3, as DNA: TGTGCCAGCAACCGACCGGGGATCCCCTACAATGAGCAGTTCTTC. Variable domain in full (rest from reference TRBV11-2 and TRBJ2-1): EAGVAQSPRYKIIEKRQSVAFWCNPISGHATLYWYQQILGQGPKLLIQFQNNGVVDDSQLPKDRFSAERLKGVDSTLKIQPAKLEDSAVYLCASNRPGIPYNEQFFGPGTRLTVL.

The sample holds many counts of this clonotype. This rearrangement joins TRBV6-2 or TRBV6-3 to TRBJ2-4, with D unresolved. CDR3 size: 13 residues. Trimming removed 4 bases from V and 0 bases from J, with 4 bases in between. The germline CDR1 and CDR2 sequences are MNHEY and SVGEGT. The CDR3 here is CASSWGAKNIQYF. In nucleotides, the CDR3 is TGTGCCAGCAGTTGGGGAGCCAAAAACATTCAGTACTTC.

V gene TRBV5-4 combines with J gene TRBJ2-1; D is undetermined. The V gene's germline CDR1 is SGHNT and CDR2 YYREEE (reference sequence). V lost 3 bases and J 0 bases, leaving 13 bases between the germline ends. This CDR3 is built from 16 residues. The CDR3 region has the DNA TGTGCCAGCAGCTCCTCCGGTCTGAGCTCCTACAATGAGCAGTTCTTC. This encodes CASSSSGLSSYNEQFF.

The gene calls are TRBV5-6 and TRBJ1-4, with D possibly matching TRBD1 (5 bases). This CDR3 is 15 amino acids long. With 4 bases removed from V and 2 bases from J, the gap between germline ends came to 12 bases. Per germline, CDR1 SGHDT and CDR2 YYEEEE. CDR3 residues: CASSGPGTTNEKLFF. The CDR3 DNA reads TGTGCCAGCAGCGGACCCGGGACTACTAATGAAAAACTGTTTTTT.

DNA for the CDR3: TGTGCCAGCAGACCGCGACAGGGGGCCGGGGAGCTGTTTTTT. Translating it yields CASRPRQGAGELFF. V and J are TRBV7-8 and TRBJ2-2; 9 bases align to TRBD1. Per germline, CDR1 SGHVS and CDR2 FQNEAQ. CDR3 length: 14 residues. The V and J ends lost 6 bases and 6 bases, in that order; junction bases with no gene match: 5.

This clonotype was seen at least ten times. The chain has TRBV6-1 and TRBJ1-3, with 8 bases fitting TRBD1. In germline, CDR1 is MNHNS, CDR2 SASEGT. J lost 2 bases, V lost 6 bases, and 3 bases had no gene match. CDR3 size: 14 residues. CDR3 sequence: CASSAGGPGNTIYF. CDR3 coding DNA: TGTGCCAGCAGCGCAGGGGGCCCTGGAAACACCATATATTTT.